The TCR beta chain described here comes from a study of T cells in Graves' hyperthyroidism and ophthalmopathy. Clinical symptoms, serum thyroxine and TRAb, thyroid ultrasound and orbital computed tomography were used for the diagnoses. RNA transcripts provided the source from which TCR beta CDR3 regions were amplified. During a first-round RT-PCR of the TCR CDR3, the HTBI primer set was used. TCRdb called the multiplex PCR reads again in MiXCR, with one record for every CDR3 protein. The data contain 700,000 to 850,000 distinct CDR3 sequences, over 35% of them singletons. This CDR3 comprises 14 residues. V shed 9 bases, J shed 8 bases, and the junction held 9 bases outside the gene matches. CDR1 and CDR2 from the germline V gene are LNHDA and SQIVND (reference sequence).

This chain uses TRBV19 with TRBJ1-6, with 8 positions matching TRBD1. The clonotype comes from a middle-aged woman with Graves' hyperthyroidism. Sequenced: blood. Written as DNA, the CDR3 is TGTGCCAGCCCGTGGACAGGGAAGGATTCACCCCTCCACTTT. Translation gives CASPWTGKDSPLHF.